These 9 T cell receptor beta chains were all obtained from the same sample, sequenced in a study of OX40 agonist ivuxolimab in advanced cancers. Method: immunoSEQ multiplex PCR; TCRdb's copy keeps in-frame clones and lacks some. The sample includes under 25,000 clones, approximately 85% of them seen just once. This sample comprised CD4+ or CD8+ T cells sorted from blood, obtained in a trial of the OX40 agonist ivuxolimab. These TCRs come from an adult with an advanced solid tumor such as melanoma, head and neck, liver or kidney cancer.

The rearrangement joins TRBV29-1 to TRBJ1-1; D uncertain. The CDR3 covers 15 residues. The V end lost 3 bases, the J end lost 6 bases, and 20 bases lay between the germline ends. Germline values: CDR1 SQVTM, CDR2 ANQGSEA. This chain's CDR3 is CSVDPHVRIGSEAFF. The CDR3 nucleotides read TGCAGCGTTGATCCCCACGTCCGAATCGGATCTGAAGCTTTCTTT.

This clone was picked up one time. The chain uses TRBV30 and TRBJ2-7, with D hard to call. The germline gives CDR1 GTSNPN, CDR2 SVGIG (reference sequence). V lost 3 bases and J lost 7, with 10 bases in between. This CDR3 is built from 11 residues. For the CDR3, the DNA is TGTGCCTGGAGCAGTAGCTGGGAGCAGTACTTC. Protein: CAWSSSWEQYF.

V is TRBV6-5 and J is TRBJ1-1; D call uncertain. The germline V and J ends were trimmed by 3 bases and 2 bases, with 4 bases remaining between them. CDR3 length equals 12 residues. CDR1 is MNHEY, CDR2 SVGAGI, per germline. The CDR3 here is CASSYINTEAFF. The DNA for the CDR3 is TGTGCCAGCAGTTATATCAACACTGAAGCTTTCTTT.

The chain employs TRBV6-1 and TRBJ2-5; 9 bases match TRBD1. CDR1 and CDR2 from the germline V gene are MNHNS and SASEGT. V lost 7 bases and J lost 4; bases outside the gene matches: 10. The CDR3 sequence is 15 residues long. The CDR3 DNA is TGTGCCAGCATCCAAGGGGGGACAGGGCGAGAGACCCAGTACTTC. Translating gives CASIQGGTGRETQYF.

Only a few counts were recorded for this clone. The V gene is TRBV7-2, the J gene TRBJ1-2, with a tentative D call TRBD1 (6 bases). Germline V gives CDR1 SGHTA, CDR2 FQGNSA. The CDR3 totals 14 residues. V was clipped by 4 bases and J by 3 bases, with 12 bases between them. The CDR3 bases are TGTGCCAGCAGCTCGAGGGGGACGTACTATGGCTACACCTTC. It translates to CASSSRGTYYGYTF.

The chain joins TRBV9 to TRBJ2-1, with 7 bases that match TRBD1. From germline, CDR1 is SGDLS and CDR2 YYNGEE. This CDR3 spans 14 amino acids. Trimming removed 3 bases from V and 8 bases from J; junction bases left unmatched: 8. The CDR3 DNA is TGTGCCAGCAGCGGACAGGGCAATGCGGATGAGCAGTTCTTC. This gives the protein CASSGQGNADEQFF.

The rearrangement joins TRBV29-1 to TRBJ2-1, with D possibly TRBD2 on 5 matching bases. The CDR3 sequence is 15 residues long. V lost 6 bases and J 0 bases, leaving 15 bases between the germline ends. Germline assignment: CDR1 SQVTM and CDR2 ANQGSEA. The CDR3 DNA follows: TGCAGCGTGAGGGTCCAGAAGAGCTCCTACAATGAGCAGTTCTTC. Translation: CSVRVQKSSYNEQFF.

The chain's CDR3 is CASSPDRVGYTF. CDR3 bases: TGTGCCAGCAGTCCCGACAGGGTTGGCTACACCTTC. The rearrangement uses TRBV28 and TRBJ1-2, with 7 bases fitting TRBD1. The germline CDR1 and CDR2 sequences are MDHEN and SYDVKM. This CDR3 contains 12 residues. V was clipped by 5 bases and J by 7 bases; unmatched bases: 4.

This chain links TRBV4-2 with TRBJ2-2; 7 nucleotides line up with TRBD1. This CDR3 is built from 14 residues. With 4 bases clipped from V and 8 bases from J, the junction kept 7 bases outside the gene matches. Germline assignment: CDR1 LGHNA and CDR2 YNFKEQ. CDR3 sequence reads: CASSPRTGPGELFF. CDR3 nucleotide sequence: TGTGCCAGCAGCCCGAGGACAGGCCCAGGGGAGCTGTTTTTT.